This entry describes one T cell receptor beta chain. Some clones are missing from TCRdb's copy, which holds only in-frame ones; the method was immunoSEQ multiplex PCR. The repertoire holds 25,000 to 35,000 clones, with roughly nine tenths as singletons. This specimen belongs to a study of T cell changes during pregnancy in multiple sclerosis. Per germline, CDR1 SGHTA and CDR2 FQGNSA. The CDR3 runs 15 residues. Trimming left V 7 bases short and J 6 bases short, with 21 bases between. This TCR was recovered from a female donor in good health, enrolled as a control in a pregnancy study. The chain links TRBV7-2 to TRBJ1-1, with TRBD1 as a possible D gene (5 bases). The specimen comprised CD4+ T cells from peripheral blood mononuclear cells, sampled in the second trimester of pregnancy. DNA of the CDR3: TGTGCCAGCACCGAGCCGGGACTGAGGGGCCCTGAAGCTTTCTTT. Translation gives CASTEPGLRGPEAFF.